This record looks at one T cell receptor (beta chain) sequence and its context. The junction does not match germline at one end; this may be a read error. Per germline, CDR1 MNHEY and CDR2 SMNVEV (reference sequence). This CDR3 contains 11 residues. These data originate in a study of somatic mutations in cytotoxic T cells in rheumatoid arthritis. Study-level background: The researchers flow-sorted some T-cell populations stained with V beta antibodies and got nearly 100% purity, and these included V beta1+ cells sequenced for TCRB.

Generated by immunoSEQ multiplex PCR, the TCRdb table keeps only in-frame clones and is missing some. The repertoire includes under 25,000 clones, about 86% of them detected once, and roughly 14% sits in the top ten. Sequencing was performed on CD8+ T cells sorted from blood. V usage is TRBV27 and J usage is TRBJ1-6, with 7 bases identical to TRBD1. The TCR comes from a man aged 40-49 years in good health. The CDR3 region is CASSPGQDPSF. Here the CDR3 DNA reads TGTGCCAGCAGTCCTGGACAGGACCCTAGCTTT.